The 11 T cell receptor beta chains given below trace back to one sample, sequenced in a study of T cell repertoires in cytomegalovirus infection. TCRdb re-called the reads with MiXCR, one entry per CDR3 protein. This sample has about 830,000 distinct CDR3 sequences, with over 25% found just once. Their specific antigens are unknown. The specimen comprised cultured CD8+ T cells from PBMCs, sampled from culture after CMV antigen stimulation. All receptors derive from a human donor in good health (CMV status not recorded). Some clones in this sample may be carry-over from other donors' samples.

This clonotype has ten or more counts. The J gene is TRBJ2-7, the V gene TRBV7-6, with D perhaps assigned TRBD1 or TRBD2 (6 bases each). CDR3 size: 15 residues. The ends were cut back, 5 bases at V and 3 bases at J, with 17 bases in the middle. Germline assignment: CDR1 SGHVS and CDR2 FNYEAQ. CDR3 in amino acids: CASSRGGTSSYEQYF. The CDR3 nucleotides are TGTGCCAGCAGCCGAGGGGGGACTTCGAGCTACGAGCAGTACTTC.

This clonotype was seen only a few times. The chain uses TRBV27 and TRBJ2-7; possible D gene TRBD2, 5 bases. Trimming took off 6 bases at V and 4 bases at J, with 25 bases between the two ends. Per the germline V gene, CDR1 is MNHEY and CDR2 is SMNVEV (reference sequence). This CDR3 contains 17 residues. For the CDR3, the DNA is TGTGCCAGCAGGGGCGCCCCAGGACGGGGAATAACGTACGAGCAGTACTTC. Its translation is CASRGAPGRGITYEQYF.

This clonotype was observed a handful of times. CDR3 amino acids: CASSTPPLDPANQPQHF. The DNA of the CDR3 is TGTGCCAGTAGTACCCCCCCCCTGGATCCAGCTAATCAGCCCCAGCATTTT. V gene TRBV19 combines with J gene TRBJ1-5; D not certain. Germline V gene sequence: CDR1 LNHDA, CDR2 SQIVND (reference sequence). V dropped 4 bases and J dropped 4 bases, with 20 bases sitting between them. This CDR3 has 17 residues.

This clonotype was counted only a few times. The chain joins TRBV6-1 to TRBJ2-7; TRBD1 matches at 8 bases. V gave up 10 bases and J gave up 0 bases; unmatched junction bases: 5. The CDR3 runs 13 residues. Germline CDR1 is MNHNS and CDR2 is SASEGT. This CDR3 reads CATRTGSSYEQYF. CDR3 DNA: TGTGCCACCAGGACAGGGAGCTCCTACGAGCAGTACTTC.

This clonotype was detected only a few times. This chain links TRBV29-1 with TRBJ1-2, with D hard to call. The CDR3 has 11 amino acids. V lost 2 bases and J 6 bases, leaving 7 bases between the germline ends. Germline CDR1 is SQVTM and CDR2 is ANQGSEA. CDR3 loop: CSVESRDGYTF. CDR3 DNA sequence: TGCAGCGTTGAATCGAGGGATGGCTACACCTTC.

CDR3 sequence (DNA): TGTGCCAGCAGCCCGGGGACATTCGAAGAGACCCAGTACTTC. This codes for CASSPGTFEETQYF. The rearrangement joins TRBV7-9 to TRBJ2-5; perhaps TRBD1 as D (6 bases). V gave up 5 bases and J gave up 3 bases, with 13 bases separating them. The CDR3 contains 14 residues. Germline V gene data show CDR1 as SEHNR and CDR2 as FQNEAQ (reference sequence).

The table lists this clonotype with many counts. The genes are TRBV27 and TRBJ1-2; 12 bases are a match to TRBD1. The CDR3 extends over 15 amino acids. V gave up 5 bases and J gave up 5 bases; unmatched junction bases: 6. Germline values: CDR1 MNHEY, CDR2 SMNVEV (reference sequence). DNA for the CDR3: TGTGCCAGCAGTCCGGGGACAGGGGGCGCGTATGGCTACACCTTC. It encodes CASSPGTGGAYGYTF.

This rearrangement joins TRBV2 to TRBJ2-3; perhaps TRBD2 as D (6 bases). Germline V gives CDR1 SNHLY, CDR2 FYNNEI. The CDR3 sequence is 13 residues long. The CDR3 DNA follows: TGTTCCTCTTTGGCAGGGAGGACAGATACGCAGTATTTT. Residues: CSSLAGRTDTQYF.

About this clonotype: A clone one base away is much larger, so this may be a read error. DNA for the CDR3: TGTGCCAACAGTCCGCGACACTACACTAATGAAAAACTGTTTTTT. Translated, it gives CANSPRHYTNEKLFF. The rearrangement uses TRBV6-1 and TRBJ1-4, with no clear D. The CDR3 consists of 15 residues. Looked up from germline, CDR1 is MNHNS and CDR2 is SASEGT.

This clonotype has more than one count but fewer than ten. This chain uses TRBV12-3 or TRBV12-4 with TRBJ1-4; 9 bases are a match to TRBD1. This CDR3 comprises 17 residues. Losses at the gene ends were 5 bases for V and 3 bases for J; bases not matched to a gene: 10. The CDR3 reads CASSDGQGRSANEKLFF. The CDR3 bases are TGTGCCAGCAGTGACGGACAGGGGAGATCGGCTAATGAAAAACTGTTTTTT.

Worth noting for this clonotype: Here the CDR3 omits its conserved ending phenylalanine or tryptophan, so a read error is the likely source. The chain couples TRBV6-2 or TRBV6-3 to TRBJ2-1, with D possibly matching TRBD1 (6 bases). The CDR3 spans 16 residues. Germline V gene lookup returns CDR1 MNHEY and CDR2 SVGEGT. Trimming removed 2 bases from V and 6 bases from J, with 17 bases in between. CDR3 nucleotide sequence: TGTGCCAGCAGTTACGCTATTGGACAGTCTACCAATGAGCAGTTCCTC. Its translation: CASSYAIGQSTNEQFL.